The 7 T cell receptor beta chains listed next were all sequenced from one sample in a study of blood T cell repertoires in COVID-19. Sequencing was performed with immunoSEQ multiplex PCR; in TCRdb, only in-frame clones are kept and a portion is missing. This table holds about 99,000 clones, 84% found once. Sequencing was performed on peripheral blood. The origin of the receptors is a human donor in a cohort sampled during active COVID-19.

This sequence joins TRBV10-3 and TRBJ2-3; 8 positions match TRBD1. With V trimmed by 2 bases and J by 2 bases, 6 bases remained unmatched. The CDR3 has 16 amino acids. Looked up from germline, CDR1 is ENHRY and CDR2 is SYGVKD. CDR3 nucleotide sequence: TGTGCCATCAGTGAGGTAGGACAGGGTCTCACAGATACGCAGTATTTT. It specifies CAISEVGQGLTDTQYF.

The chain recombines TRBV7-3 with TRBJ1-2; 9 bases map to TRBD1. CDR1 and CDR2 (germline): SGHTA, FQGTGA. The CDR3 spans 15 residues. Losses at the gene ends were 4 bases for V and 3 bases for J; bases not matched to a gene: 6. The CDR3 reads CASSSTGGAYYGYTF. In DNA, the CDR3 is TGTGCCAGCAGCTCCACAGGGGGCGCTTACTATGGCTACACCTTC. Full variable domain (rest looked up from reference TRBV7-3 and TRBJ1-2): GAGVSQTPSNKVTEKGKYVELRCDPISGHTALYWYRQSLGQGPEFLIYFQGTGAADDSGLPNDRFFAVRPEGSVSTLKIQRTERGDSAVYLCASSSTGGAYYGYTFGSGTRLTVV.

The J gene is TRBJ2-3, the V gene TRBV20-1; TRBD2 matches 7 bases. This CDR3 is built from 15 residues. CDR1 DFQATT and CDR2 SNEGSKA come from the germline V gene (reference sequence). J gave up 0 bases and V 3 bases, and 6 bases lay outside the gene matches. The CDR3 DNA reads TGCAGTGCTAGTAGACTAGCTTCCAGCACAGATACGCAGTATTTT. The encoded protein is CSASRLASSTDTQYF.

This chain links TRBV5-1 with TRBJ1-2, with 7 bases fitting TRBD1. The V gene end was trimmed by 3 bases and the J gene end by 2 bases; junction bases not matched to a gene: 1. The CDR3 extends over 13 amino acids. Per the germline V gene, CDR1 is SGHRS and CDR2 is YFSETQ. The DNA for the CDR3 is TGCGCCAGCAGCTCGACAGGGAACTATGGCTACACCTTC. Its protein is CASSSTGNYGYTF.

This chain connects TRBV13 to TRBJ2-7; D unclear. Germline-derived CDR1 and CDR2 are PRHDT and FYEKMQ (reference sequence). This CDR3 region has 11 residues. The V end was cut by 3 bases, the J end by 9 bases, with 9 bases between. CDR3 nucleotide sequence: TGTGCCAGCAGCTTTGGCCAGATGCAGTACTTC. Amino acids: CASSFGQMQYF.

The chain couples TRBV10-3 to TRBJ2-3, with 10 bases that match TRBD2. V lost 3 bases and J lost 3; bases outside the gene matches: 6. This CDR3 spans 16 amino acids. Germline lookup yields CDR1 ENHRY and CDR2 SYGVKD. The CDR3 bases are TGTGCCATCAGTGAACTAGCGGGATCCGGAACAGATACGCAGTATTTT. This gives the protein CAISELAGSGTDTQYF.

The chain links TRBV9 to TRBJ1-6; a weak D match, TRBD1 (5 bases). CDR1 is SGDLS, CDR2 YYNGEE, per germline. The CDR3 loop spans 17 amino acids. Trimming shortened V by 1 base and J by 5 bases, and 16 bases separated the two germline ends. The CDR3 nucleotides read TGTGCCAGCAGCGTACGACAGACGTATGGAAATAATTCACCCCTCCACTTT. Translated: CASSVRQTYGNNSPLHF.